The 18 T cell receptor beta chains below all came from one sample that was sequenced in a study of blood T cell repertoires in COVID-19. TCRdb's copy holds only in-frame clones and misses some; the assay was immunoSEQ multiplex PCR. The profile shows 250,000 or so clones, around 79% of them singletons. The source material was peripheral blood. These receptors all come from an elderly woman with acute or convalescent COVID-19.

The chain recombines TRBV6-6 with TRBJ1-2; 11 positions match TRBD1. The ends lost 8 bases at V and 4 bases at J; junction bases unmatched: 6. The CDR3 length is 14 residues. Germline V gene data show CDR1 as MNHNY and CDR2 as SVGAGI (reference sequence). The CDR3 protein is CASARTGGIYGYTF. The CDR3 coding sequence is TGTGCCAGCGCCCGGACAGGGGGCATCTATGGCTACACCTTC.

This clone was seen just once. At the DNA level, this CDR3 is encoded by other sequences in the same sample as well. The chain carries TRBV5-1 and TRBJ1-4; TRBD1 might be the D (6 bases). The V and J ends lost 4 bases and 3 bases respectively, with 10 bases between them. Germline V gives CDR1 SGHRS, CDR2 YFSETQ. This CDR3 is built from 14 residues. The CDR3 bases are TGCGCCAGCAGCCTCGAGGGGGCTAATGAAAAACTGTTTTTT. As protein: CASSLEGANEKLFF.

The chain recombines TRBV5-4 with TRBJ2-1; possibly TRBD2 for D (6 bases). The V end was cut by 4 bases, the J end by 11 bases, with 10 bases between. The germline gives CDR1 SGHNT, CDR2 YYREEE (reference sequence). CDR3 length: 11 amino acids. This chain's CDR3 is CASSAGLKQFF. The DNA for the CDR3 is TGTGCCAGCAGCGCCGGACTAAAGCAGTTCTTC.

The chain combines TRBV25-1 with TRBJ1-2; D may be TRBD1 (5 bases). The V and J ends lost 1 base and 6 bases respectively, with 9 bases between them. CDR1 is MGHDK and CDR2 is SYGVNS in the germline V gene. The CDR3 length is 13 residues. CDR3 amino acids: CASSELGRDGYTF. The CDR3 DNA sequence: TGTGCCAGCAGTGAATTAGGCAGGGATGGCTACACCTTC.

The chain is built from TRBV7-7 and TRBJ1-5, with D possibly being TRBD1 (6 bases). The CDR3 has 17 amino acids. V dropped 6 bases and J dropped 3 bases, with 21 bases sitting between them. Germline assignment: CDR1 SSHAT and CDR2 FNYEAQ (reference sequence). CDR3 nucleotide sequence: TGTGCCAGCAGACCGGAACCAGGGGTAGGATACAATCAGCCCCAGCATTTT. Protein: CASRPEPGVGYNQPQHF.

This chain connects TRBV7-3 to TRBJ1-5; D gene uncertain. V was pared by 0 bases and J by 0 bases, with 9 bases between. The germline gives CDR1 SGHTA, CDR2 FQGTGA. This CDR3 comprises 16 residues. The CDR3 DNA is TGTGCCAGCAGCTTAACTCGCGGTAGTAGCAATCAGCCCCAGCATTTT. Translated: CASSLTRGSSNQPQHF.

The gene calls are TRBV7-6 and TRBJ2-5; 7 positions match TRBD2. Per germline, CDR1 SGHVS and CDR2 FNYEAQ. The junction had 8 bases not matched to a gene; V was cut back by 5 bases and J by 5 bases. The length of the CDR3 is 14 residues. CDR3 nucleotide sequence: TGTGCCAGCAGCCAAATGGGGGGGATGGAGACCCAGTACTTC. Protein: CASSQMGGMETQYF. The variable domain in full, completed from reference TRBV7-6 and TRBJ2-5, reads GAGVSQSPRYKVTKRGQDVALRCDPISGHVSLYWYRQALGQGPEFLTYFNYEAQQDKSGLPNDRFSAERPEGSISTLTIQRTEQRDSAMYRCASSQMGGMETQYFGPGTRLLVL.

The chain uses TRBV2 and TRBJ2-5, with TRBD2 identical over 8 bases. The CDR3 extends over 15 amino acids. V gave up 5 bases and J gave up 5 bases; unmatched junction bases: 10. From germline, CDR1 is SNHLY and CDR2 FYNNEI. DNA of the CDR3: TGTGCCAGCAGTCCTACACGAAGCGGGAGTGAGACCCAGTACTTC. Its protein is CASSPTRSGSETQYF.

The sample holds a few counts of this clone. The rearrangement joins TRBV18 to TRBJ1-5; D is perhaps TRBD1 (6 bases). CDR3 length: 15 amino acids. Trimming cost V 1 base and J 4 bases, with 11 bases left between them. Looked up from germline, CDR1 is KGHSH and CDR2 is LQKENI. As DNA, the CDR3 is TGTGCCAGCTCACCACAACAGGGAGCGAATCAGCCCCAGCATTTT. Translated: CASSPQQGANQPQHF.

The CDR3 loop is CASSQSIQTYGYTF. CDR3 in DNA: TGTGCCAGCAGCCAGTCTATACAGACCTATGGCTACACCTTC. V and J are TRBV4-2 and TRBJ1-2, with unresolved D. V was trimmed by 3 bases and J by 4 bases, leaving 12 bases between them. There are 14 residues in the CDR3. Germline CDR1 reads LGHNA; CDR2 reads YNFKEQ.

The CDR3 bases are TGTGCCAGCAGCAAAAAGGCGGGGATCGGTGAAGCTTTCTTT. Protein product: CASSKKAGIGEAFF. The chain is built from TRBV21-1 and TRBJ1-1. TRBV21-1 is tagged as a pseudogene. CDR3 length equals 14 residues.

V and J are TRBV7-2 and TRBJ2-6; D may be TRBD1 (6 bases). This CDR3 is built from 17 residues. The germline V gene encodes CDR1 SGHTA and CDR2 FQGNSA. Trimming shortened V by 7 bases and J by 3 bases, and 19 bases separated the two germline ends. In nucleotides, the CDR3 is TGTGCCAGCACCCCGTCAAACAGGGCCGGTGGGGCCAACGTCCTGACTTTC. Protein sequence: CASTPSNRAGGANVLTF.

The V call is TRBV11-2, the J call TRBJ1-2; no clear D gene. The germline CDR1 and CDR2 sequences are SGHAT and FQNNGV. The CDR3 has 14 residues. Trimming pared 2 bases from V and 5 bases from J, leaving 12 bases between. CDR3 nucleotide sequence: TGTGCCAGCAGCTTACAGGTGAAGGATTATGGCTACACCTTC. Encoded protein: CASSLQVKDYGYTF. Drawing the rest from reference TRBV11-2 and TRBJ1-2, the complete variable domain is EAGVAQSPRYKIIEKRQSVAFWCNPISGHATLYWYQQILGQGPKLLIQFQNNGVVDDSQLPKDRFSAERLKGVDSTLKIQPAKLEDSAVYLCASSLQVKDYGYTFGSGTRLTVV.

This clone was counted between two and nine times. This chain uses TRBV27 with TRBJ2-7, with TRBD1 as a possible D gene (6 bases). Trimming left V 5 bases short and J 7 bases short, with 18 bases between. In germline, CDR1 is MNHEY, CDR2 SMNVEV (reference sequence). The CDR3 spans 14 residues. CDR3 loop: CASSRTTGPGEQYF. CDR3 bases: TGTGCCAGCAGTCGAACTACAGGGCCAGGAGAGCAGTACTTC.

CDR3 DNA: TGCGCCAGCAGTCAAGGGACAGGGAACACTGAAGCTTTCTTT. Its protein is CASSQGTGNTEAFF. The chain is built from TRBV5-1 and TRBJ1-1, with 8 positions matching TRBD1. The germline gives CDR1 SGHRS, CDR2 YFSETQ. The CDR3 has 14 residues. V lost 5 bases, J lost 1 base, and 4 bases stayed unmatched.

This clone occurred once. Other DNA sequences in the sample encode the same CDR3. The V gene is TRBV12-3 or TRBV12-4, the J gene TRBJ2-2; TRBD1 is a possible D gene (5 bases). Trimming left V 2 bases short and J 4 bases short, with 5 bases between. This CDR3 is built from 13 residues. The DNA for the CDR3 is TGTGCCAGCAGTTTAAGGGGCACCGGGGAGCTGTTTTTT. Protein product: CASSLRGTGELFF.

This clone was observed a single time. The chain employs TRBV7-9 and TRBJ1-2, with 7 bases aligning to TRBD1. CDR1 is SEHNR and CDR2 is FQNEAQ in the germline V gene (reference sequence). V lost 1 base and J lost 8; bases outside the gene matches: 10. The CDR3 runs 15 residues. The CDR3 spells CASSLGAGTVDGYTF. The CDR3 bases are TGTGCCAGCAGCTTAGGCGCCGGGACAGTGGACGGCTACACCTTC.

The rearrangement links TRBV19 to TRBJ2-1, with D possibly being TRBD2 (6 bases). Germline lookup yields CDR1 LNHDA and CDR2 SQIVND (reference sequence). The CDR3 loop spans 16 amino acids. V shed 0 bases and J shed 10 bases, with 19 bases lying between them. The CDR3 region is CASSIEWRERSSEQFF. CDR3 in DNA: TGTGCCAGTAGTATAGAATGGAGGGAGAGATCCAGCGAGCAGTTCTTC.